This T cell receptor beta chain was identified during a study of T cells in tumors after PD-1 blockade. As for the study in general: Patients received pembrolizumab 200 mg every 3 weeks or cemiplimab 350 mg every 2 weeks. Peripheral blood samples averaged around 33,000 unique clonotypes and roughly 110,000 templates.

The table came from immunoSEQ multiplex PCR; TCRdb's copy has only in-frame clones and leaves some out. This table has some 20,000 clones, 81% appearing once. Trimming stripped 2 bases from V and 3 bases from J, with 11 bases between. The CDR3 is 15 residues long. Germline V gene lookup returns CDR1 SGHNT and CDR2 YENEEA. About this clone: Its antigen is undetermined.

Study-level findings and limits: Peripheral recruitment is suggested, as some novel exhausted tumor clones were in pre-treatment blood.

The chain employs TRBV11-3 and TRBJ2-1; D is perhaps TRBD2 (5 bases). Sample: PBMCs, taken after anti-PD-1 therapy. This clonotype originated in a human donor with advanced basal cell or squamous cell carcinoma (not recorded which). The CDR3 protein is CASSLSRGRYNEQFF. CDR3 in DNA: TGTGCCAGCAGCTTATCTCGCGGGCGCTACAATGAGCAGTTCTTC. The full variable domain, its missing parts supplied by reference TRBV11-3 and TRBJ2-1, is EAGVVQSPRYKIIEKKQPVAFWCNPISGHNTLYWYLQNLGQGPELLIRYENEEAVDDSQLPKDRFSAERLKGVDSTLKIQPAELGDSAVYLCASSLSRGRYNEQFFGPGTRLTVL.